The 18 T cell receptor beta chains below all came from one sample that was sequenced in a study of T cell responses to AZD1222 COVID-19 vaccine. Libraries were prepared by immunoSEQ multiplex PCR; TCRdb keeps only in-frame clonotypes and omits some of them. The sample shows about 67,000 clones, around four fifths of them seen only once. Source: peripheral blood, taken on day 0 of AZD1222 vaccination. The source is an adult in good health.

V and J are TRBV6-5 and TRBJ1-2; D is unresolved. The germline CDR1 and CDR2 sequences are MNHEY and SVGAGI. V was shortened by 7 bases and J by 8 bases, with 11 bases between the two germline ends. The CDR3 sequence is 11 residues long. The CDR3 region has the DNA TGTGCCAGCACGAAAGGGAACGGCTACACCTTC. This codes for CASTKGNGYTF.

The chain uses TRBV6-5 and TRBJ2-7; possible D gene TRBD2, 5 bases. V was trimmed by 10 bases and J by 0 bases, leaving 13 bases between them. This CDR3 comprises 13 residues. Per germline, CDR1 MNHEY and CDR2 SVGAGI. This CDR3 is CATFGRVSYEQYF. The CDR3 nucleotides read TGTGCCACCTTTGGGCGGGTCTCCTACGAGCAGTACTTC.

The chain has TRBV29-1 and TRBJ1-5; D might be TRBD1 (6 bases). The V end lost 5 bases, the J end lost 3 bases, and 17 bases lay between the germline ends. Germline assignment: CDR1 SQVTM and CDR2 ANQGSEA. The CDR3 has 15 amino acids. In DNA, the CDR3 is TGCAGCGTTTTTTGGACCCAGGGGAACAATCAGCCCCAGCATTTT. It encodes CSVFWTQGNNQPQHF.

J is TRBJ1-1 and V is TRBV24-1; 7 bases agree with TRBD1. There are 14 residues in the CDR3. CDR1 and CDR2 (germline): KGHDR, SFDVKD. V shed 4 bases, J shed 2 bases, and the junction held 3 bases outside the gene matches. In nucleotides, the CDR3 is TGTGCCACCAGTGACGGGACAGCTAACACTGAAGCTTTCTTT. It is translated as CATSDGTANTEAFF.

The V and J genes are TRBV7-2 and TRBJ1-2; D ambiguous. This CDR3 is built from 15 residues. Trimming stripped 5 bases from V and 0 bases from J, with 13 bases between. CDR1 and CDR2 (germline): SGHTA, FQGNSA. The CDR3 DNA sequence: TGTGCCAGCAGCCTTTATGTACACACTAACTATGGCTACACCTTC. Its protein is CASSLYVHTNYGYTF.

The table lists this clone with a count of one. The chain employs TRBV18 and TRBJ2-1; the match to TRBD1 covers 8 bases. CDR1 is KGHSH and CDR2 is LQKENI in the germline V gene. Unmatched junction bases numbered 12, after V lost 6 bases and J lost 8 bases. The CDR3 sequence is 15 residues long. The CDR3 region has the DNA TGTGCCAGCTCGTTTTATCCGGGACAGGATTATGAGCAGTTCTTC. Amino acids: CASSFYPGQDYEQFF.

The chain employs TRBV28 and TRBJ1-5; 7 nucleotides align to TRBD1. Germline assignment: CDR1 MDHEN and CDR2 SYDVKM. CDR3 length: 14 amino acids. Trimming at V came to 10 bases and at J to 0 bases, leaving 6 bases not matched to a gene. CDR3: CATLGTASNQPQHF. CDR3 bases: TGTGCCACCTTAGGGACAGCTAGCAATCAGCCCCAGCATTTT.

The rearrangement links TRBV6-1 to TRBJ2-2; D unclear. Germline V gene lookup returns CDR1 MNHNS and CDR2 SASEGT. This CDR3 comprises 10 residues. V lost 2 bases and J 9 bases, leaving 1 base between the germline ends. CDR3 DNA: TGTGCCAGCAGTGAATGGGAGCTGTTTTTT. Translation: CASSEWELFF.

The V gene is TRBV7-2, the J gene TRBJ2-1, with D possibly TRBD2 on 6 matching bases. Between the trimmed V and J ends, which lost 6 bases and 0 bases, there was a span of 12 bases. Germline V gene sequence: CDR1 SGHTA, CDR2 FQGNSA. This CDR3 is 15 amino acids long. The CDR3 DNA sequence: TGTGCCAGCAGGTCGGACTATTCCTCCTACAATGAGCAGTTCTTC. It specifies CASRSDYSSYNEQFF.

The V and J genes are TRBV5-5 and TRBJ1-2, with 9 bases fitting TRBD1. J gave up 3 bases and V 2 bases, and 5 bases lay outside the gene matches. Germline V gene sequence: CDR1 SGHKS, CDR2 YYEKEE (reference sequence). The CDR3 totals 15 residues. CDR3 sequence: CASSLVQGAYYGYTF. The CDR3 region has the DNA TGTGCCAGCAGCTTAGTACAGGGGGCATACTATGGCTACACCTTC. Drawing the rest from reference TRBV5-5 and TRBJ1-2, the complete variable domain is DAGVTQSPTHLIKTRGQQVTLRCSPISGHKSVSWYQQVLGQGPQFIFQYYEKEERGRGNFPDRFSARQFPNYSSELNVNALLLGDSALYLCASSLVQGAYYGYTFGSGTRLTVV.

V is TRBV3-1 (or the pseudogene TRBV3-2) and J is TRBJ2-2, with 10 bases aligning to TRBD1. From germline, CDR1 is LGHDT and CDR2 YNNKEL (reference sequence). CDR3 length: 19 residues. V shed 1 base, J shed 0 bases, and the junction held 8 bases outside the gene matches. CDR3 DNA sequence: TGTGCCAGCAGCCAAGGTTTGGGACAGGGGCTTTCGAACACCGGGGAGCTGTTTTTT. Translation: CASSQGLGQGLSNTGELFF.

The table lists this clone with a few counts. The chain combines TRBV24-1 with TRBJ1-4; no reliable D call. Germline V gives CDR1 KGHDR, CDR2 SFDVKD. Trimming stripped 3 bases from V and 1 base from J, with 8 bases between. CDR3 size: 15 residues. Here the CDR3 reads CATSDRAGTNEKLFF. The CDR3 bases are TGTGCCACCAGTGATCGGGCAGGAACTAATGAAAAACTGTTTTTT.

Written as DNA, the CDR3 is TGTGCCTGGAGTCGGCAGGCCAATTCACCCCTCCACTTT. It specifies CAWSRQANSPLHF. The chain has TRBV30 and TRBJ1-6; D is unclear. Germline V gene sequence: CDR1 GTSNPN, CDR2 SVGIG (reference sequence). Between the trimmed V and J ends, which lost 2 bases and 7 bases, there was a span of 9 bases. The CDR3 runs to 13 residues. The full variable domain, in which reference TRBV30 and TRBJ1-6 provide the parts outside the CDR3, is SQTIHQWPATLVQPVGSPLSLECTVEGTSNPNLYWYRQAAGRGLQLLFYSVGIGQISSEVPQNLSASRPQDRQFILSSKKLLLSDSGFYLCAWSRQANSPLHFGNGTRLTVT.

This chain uses TRBV30 with TRBJ2-7; the D gene is possibly TRBD2 (5 bases). Germline V lookup: CDR1 GTSNPN, CDR2 SVGIG (reference sequence). The CDR3 loop spans 14 amino acids. V was cut by 4 bases and J by 3 bases, with 16 bases left in between. The CDR3 loop reads CAWNVGVVGYEQYF. DNA for the CDR3: TGTGCCTGGAATGTCGGGGTAGTGGGCTACGAGCAGTACTTC.

This sequence joins TRBV7-3 and TRBJ2-1; 11 bases map to TRBD2. The CDR3 is 15 residues long. J gave up 5 bases and V 3 bases, and 3 bases lay outside the gene matches. Germline lookup yields CDR1 SGHTA and CDR2 FQGTGA. CDR3 protein: CASSFGLAGNNEQFF. CDR3 sequence (DNA): TGTGCCAGCAGCTTCGGACTAGCGGGTAACAATGAGCAGTTCTTC.

The chain is built from TRBV18 and TRBJ2-1; no clear D. CDR1 KGHSH and CDR2 LQKENI come from the germline V gene. This CDR3 is built from 14 residues. V was clipped by 2 bases and J by 3 bases, with 8 bases between them. The CDR3: CASSPARIYNEQFF. CDR3 bases: TGTGCCAGCTCACCAGCCAGAATCTACAATGAGCAGTTCTTC.

The chain joins TRBV5-1 to TRBJ2-5; no definite D call. The CDR3 totals 15 residues. The V and J ends lost 2 bases and 1 base respectively, with 12 bases between them. Germline V gives CDR1 SGHRS, CDR2 YFSETQ. The CDR3 protein is CASSLQYPSQETQYF. The DNA of the CDR3 is TGCGCCAGCAGCTTACAATACCCCAGCCAAGAGACCCAGTACTTC.

V usage is TRBV30 and J usage is TRBJ1-5; D is unclear. Germline V gives CDR1 GTSNPN, CDR2 SVGIG (reference sequence). The CDR3 is made up of 13 amino acids. Between the trimmed V and J ends, which lost 3 bases and 1 base, there was a span of 7 bases. The CDR3 bases are TGTGCCTGGAGCGTAGACAGCAATCAGCCCCAGCATTTT. It encodes CAWSVDSNQPQHF.